Shown below are 28 T cell receptor beta chains from a single sample sequenced in a study of T cell responses to AZD1222 COVID-19 vaccine. The assay was immunoSEQ multiplex PCR, and TCRdb's table has in-frame clones only and misses some. The sample includes about 72,000 clones, 89% of them seen just once. The source was peripheral blood, collected 28 days after the second AZD1222 dose. These receptors originate from an adult who received the AZD1222 COVID-19 vaccine.

V gene TRBV6-5 combines with J gene TRBJ1-2; no clear D gene. Germline V gives CDR1 MNHEY, CDR2 SVGAGI. V was clipped by 2 bases and J by 5 bases, with 9 bases between them. The CDR3 runs to 13 residues. The CDR3 loop reads CASSYGQAYGYTF. The DNA for the CDR3 is TGTGCCAGCAGTTACGGCCAGGCTTATGGCTACACCTTC.

The CDR3 DNA reads TGTGCCAGCAGCCAAGATCCCGGGGGCGCATATAACAGCAATCAGCCCCAGCATTTT. Translation gives CASSQDPGGAYNSNQPQHF. The chain couples TRBV4-2 to TRBJ1-5; D might be TRBD1 (6 bases). Germline CDR1 is LGHNA and CDR2 is YNFKEQ. Trimming left V 0 bases short and J 1 base short, with 19 bases between. CDR3 length equals 19 residues.

The V and J genes are TRBV18 and TRBJ2-1; either TRBD1 or TRBD2 may fit D (6 bases each). The germline gives CDR1 KGHSH, CDR2 LQKENI. The V and J ends lost 3 bases and 7 bases respectively, with 25 bases between them. This CDR3 region has 18 residues. The CDR3 loop is CASSPQGGTGIFGNEQFF. CDR3 bases: TGTGCCAGCTCACCCCAGGGAGGAACAGGGATTTTTGGGAATGAGCAGTTCTTC.

This clone was seen only a few times. V gene TRBV7-7 combines with J gene TRBJ2-3; 10 bases map to TRBD2. CDR3 size: 16 residues. The V segment lost 3 bases and the J segment 5 bases; nucleotides outside the gene matches: 8. The germline gives CDR1 SSHAT, CDR2 FNYEAQ (reference sequence). CDR3 sequence reads: CASSLGLAGAVDTQYF. The CDR3, as DNA: TGTGCCAGCAGCTTGGGGCTAGCGGGAGCAGTAGATACGCAGTATTTT.

The table lists this clone with a count of one. This rearrangement joins TRBV2 to TRBJ2-5, with a weak D call TRBD2 (6 bases). Trimming cost V 8 bases and J 0 bases, with 16 bases left between them. CDR1 is SNHLY, CDR2 FYNNEI, per germline. The CDR3 is made up of 15 amino acids. CDR3 coding DNA: TGTGCCAGCTCTCCCGGGAGAAAATACCAAGAGACCCAGTACTTC. It codes for CASSPGRKYQETQYF.

The rearrangement uses TRBV9 and TRBJ2-5; 9 nucleotides align to TRBD1. There are 14 residues in the CDR3. Germline loops: CDR1 SGDLS, CDR2 YYNGEE. Trimming took 2 bases from V and 5 from J; bases not matched to a gene: 4. The CDR3 bases are TGTGCCAGCAGCGTGGACAGGGGTTGGGAGACCCAGTACTTC. Encoded protein: CASSVDRGWETQYF.

The rearrangement joins TRBV7-2 to TRBJ2-3, with 14 nucleotides matching TRBD2. Germline V CDR1 and CDR2: SGHTA, FQGNSA. The V gene end was trimmed by 3 bases and the J gene end by 1 base; junction bases not matched to a gene: 0. The CDR3 spans 16 residues. The CDR3 loop reads CASSLTSGRGTDTQYF. In nucleotides, the CDR3 is TGTGCCAGCAGCTTGACTAGCGGGAGGGGCACAGATACGCAGTATTTT.

V usage is TRBV5-4 and J usage is TRBJ2-7, with TRBD1 matching 10 bases. Germline CDR1 is SGHNT and CDR2 is YYREEE (reference sequence). The CDR3 covers 15 residues. After removal of 2 bases from V and 0 bases from J, the junction contained 2 bases not matched to a gene. In nucleotides, the CDR3 is TGTGCCAGCAGCTTAGGACAGGGGGTCTCCTACGAGCAGTACTTC. Translation gives CASSLGQGVSYEQYF. Supplemented by reference TRBV5-4 and TRBJ2-7, the full variable domain reads ETGVTQSPTHLIKTRGQQVTLRCSSQSGHNTVSWYQQALGQGPQFIFQYYREEENGRGNFPPRFSGLQFPNYSSELNVNALELDDSALYLCASSLGQGVSYEQYFGPGTRLTVT.

The J gene is TRBJ2-1, the V gene TRBV5-4; D is unresolved. The V gene lost 2 bases and the J gene lost 10 bases, with 10 bases spanning the gap. Germline V gives CDR1 SGHNT, CDR2 YYREEE (reference sequence). The CDR3 spans 12 residues. CDR3 coding DNA: TGTGCCAGCAGCTTCCCCCGCCTGGAGCAGTTCTTC. This codes for CASSFPRLEQFF.

The chain recombines TRBV18 with TRBJ2-3, with D possibly matching TRBD2 (5 bases). Trimming took off 8 bases at V and 0 bases at J, with 18 bases between the two ends. The CDR3 sequence is 16 residues long. Germline V gives CDR1 KGHSH, CDR2 LQKENI. The CDR3: CASKDYGETSTDTQYF. For the CDR3, the DNA is TGTGCCAGCAAAGACTACGGGGAAACTAGCACAGATACGCAGTATTTT.

The chain couples TRBV27 to TRBJ1-5, with no clear D. The CDR3 totals 14 residues. V was trimmed by 8 bases and J by 9 bases, leaving 20 bases between them. Germline V gives CDR1 MNHEY, CDR2 SMNVEV (reference sequence). The CDR3 nucleotides are TGTGCCAGCCGACCGGACTTCCGTAATAGGCCCCAGCATTTT. It codes for CASRPDFRNRPQHF.

The V gene is TRBV6-1, the J gene TRBJ1-4; no clear D gene. The V end lost 0 bases, the J end lost 4 bases, and 9 bases lay between the germline ends. CDR1 is MNHNS, CDR2 SASEGT, per germline. The length of the CDR3 is 15 residues. The CDR3 loop is CASSEATANNEKLFF. CDR3 sequence (DNA): TGTGCCAGCAGTGAAGCCACAGCGAATAATGAAAAACTGTTTTTT.

The gene calls are TRBV7-2 and TRBJ2-7; the D gene is possibly TRBD1 (5 bases). Per the germline V gene, CDR1 is SGHTA and CDR2 is FQGNSA. This CDR3 contains 14 residues. V dropped 5 bases and J dropped 0 bases, with 11 bases sitting between them. Here the CDR3 DNA reads TGTGCCAGCAGCGACCAGGGCCTCTCCTACGAGCAGTACTTC. The encoded protein is CASSDQGLSYEQYF.

V gene TRBV18 combines with J gene TRBJ2-3; 12 nucleotides agree with TRBD2. Germline trimming cut 4 bases from V and 6 bases from J; bases unmatched to any gene: 8. This CDR3 is 16 amino acids long. Germline values: CDR1 KGHSH, CDR2 LQKENI. The CDR3 nucleotides read TGTGCCAGCTCACGCTCACTAGCGGGGGGCATGGATACGCAGTATTTT. Its protein product is CASSRSLAGGMDTQYF. Full variable domain (remainder filled in from reference TRBV18 and TRBJ2-3): NAGVMQNPRHLVRRRGQEARLRCSPMKGHSHVYWYRQLPEEGLKFMVYLQKENIIDESGMPKERFSAEFPKEGPSILRIQQVVRGDSAAYFCASSRSLAGGMDTQYFGPGTRLTVL.

For the CDR3, the DNA is TGTGCCAGCAAGCGGCCAGGGCCTTATGGCTACACCTTC. Translation: CASKRPGPYGYTF. The chain employs TRBV6-5 and TRBJ1-2, with D possibly matching TRBD1 (5 bases). The CDR3 runs 13 residues. CDR1 MNHEY and CDR2 SVGAGI come from the germline V gene. Trimming stripped 7 bases from V and 5 bases from J, with 14 bases between.

The chain links TRBV4-2 to TRBJ1-3; TRBD1 matches at 7 bases. The CDR3 is made up of 17 amino acids. Trimming cost V 1 base and J 1 base; bases outside gene matches: 7. Germline lookup yields CDR1 LGHNA and CDR2 YNFKEQ. The chain's CDR3 is CASSQANRGISGNTIYF. The CDR3 DNA is TGTGCCAGCAGCCAAGCGAACAGGGGAATTTCTGGAAACACCATATATTTT.

The chain links TRBV7-6 to TRBJ1-3, with D possibly being TRBD1 (5 bases). The CDR3 has 18 amino acids. Germline CDR1 and CDR2: SGHVS and FNYEAQ. V lost 1 base and J 6 bases, leaving 22 bases between the germline ends. CDR3 nucleotides: TGTGCCAGCAGCTTAGGGGGGGTGGGACTATCATCTTCAAACACCATATATTTT. It yields the protein CASSLGGVGLSSSNTIYF. The entire variable domain, with the rest obtained from reference TRBV7-6 and TRBJ1-3, is as follows: GAGVSQSPRYKVTKRGQDVALRCDPISGHVSLYWYRQALGQGPEFLTYFNYEAQQDKSGLPNDRFSAERPEGSISTLTIQRTEQRDSAMYRCASSLGGVGLSSSNTIYFGEGSWLTVV.

The CDR3 DNA reads TGTGCCAGTAGTATAGGTGGCAGGGTGGCCCTGGGGGCCAACGTCCTGACTTTC. Translation gives CASSIGGRVALGANVLTF. The genes are TRBV19 and TRBJ2-6, with a tentative D call TRBD1 (5 bases). The V end was cut by 1 base, the J end by 4 bases, with 17 bases between. The CDR3 is made up of 18 amino acids. The germline gives CDR1 LNHDA, CDR2 SQIVND (reference sequence).

V is TRBV19 and J is TRBJ2-7, with 9 bases identical to TRBD2. The V and J ends lost 1 base and 2 bases, in that order; junction bases with no gene match: 3. The CDR3 has 15 residues. CDR1 and CDR2 (germline): LNHDA, SQIVND (reference sequence). The DNA for the CDR3 is TGTGCCAGTAGTATAGGGCTAGCGGGAACCTACGAGCAGTACTTC. This gives the protein CASSIGLAGTYEQYF.

The rearrangement links TRBV7-3 to TRBJ2-3; D possibly uses TRBD1 or TRBD2 (6 bases each). From germline, CDR1 is SGHTA and CDR2 FQGTGA. Trimming left V 4 bases short and J 2 bases short, with 13 bases between. This CDR3 contains 15 residues. The CDR3 DNA reads as TGTGCCAGCAGCTCGGGGGCGGGGAACACAGATACGCAGTATTTT. Protein sequence: CASSSGAGNTDTQYF.

This chain uses TRBV13 with TRBJ2-3; 16 bases agree with TRBD2. The germline CDR1 and CDR2 sequences are PRHDT and FYEKMQ (reference sequence). This CDR3 has 20 residues. V shed 5 bases, J shed 3 bases, and the junction held 14 bases outside the gene matches. In DNA form, the CDR3 reads TGTGCCAGCAGCCGTCCGGGACTAGCGGGAGGGCTCCCCAAAACAGATACGCAGTATTTT. This codes for CASSRPGLAGGLPKTDTQYF. The complete variable domain, with remaining parts taken from reference TRBV13 and TRBJ2-3, reads AAGVIQSPRHLIKEKRETATLKCYPIPRHDTVYWYQQGPGQDPQFLISFYEKMQSDKGSIPDRFSAQQFSDYHSELNMSSLELGDSALYFCASSRPGLAGGLPKTDTQYFGPGTRLTVL.

This chain uses TRBV30 with TRBJ1-5; D call uncertain. The V gene's germline CDR1 is GTSNPN and CDR2 SVGIG (reference sequence). With 5 bases removed from V and 1 base from J, the gap between germline ends came to 6 bases. This CDR3 comprises 12 residues. CDR3 loop: CAWAGSNQPQHF. In nucleotides, the CDR3 is TGTGCCTGGGCGGGAAGCAATCAGCCCCAGCATTTT.

V gene TRBV21-1 combines with J gene TRBJ2-1. TRBV21-1 is termed a pseudogene. CDR3 length equals 14 residues. The CDR3 loop is CASNGRSSYNEQFF. CDR3 sequence (DNA): TGTGCCAGCAACGGACGTAGCTCCTACAATGAGCAGTTCTTC.

The V and J genes are TRBV27 and TRBJ1-1, with 9 bases identical to TRBD1. The CDR3 covers 14 residues. The germline CDR1 and CDR2 sequences are MNHEY and SMNVEV (reference sequence). The ends lost 4 bases at V and 1 base at J; junction bases unmatched: 1. The chain's CDR3 is CASSSGQGNTEAFF. In DNA, the CDR3 is TGTGCCAGCAGTTCGGGACAGGGGAACACTGAAGCTTTCTTT.

The chain couples TRBV11-2 to TRBJ2-7, with a weak D call TRBD2 (6 bases). V was pared by 6 bases and J by 3 bases, with 9 bases between. CDR1 SGHAT and CDR2 FQNNGV come from the germline V gene. This CDR3 has 12 residues. The CDR3 here is CASRSGVYEQYF. The CDR3 DNA is TGTGCCAGCAGGTCGGGAGTCTACGAGCAGTACTTC.

The chain links TRBV19 to TRBJ1-3; tentatively, D is TRBD1 (5 bases). The CDR3 spans 19 residues. V was clipped by 3 bases and J by 4 bases, with 25 bases between them. The germline V gene encodes CDR1 LNHDA and CDR2 SQIVND (reference sequence). The CDR3 region is CASSMGLGDFHRAGNTIYF. The CDR3 DNA is TGTGCCAGTAGTATGGGGCTCGGGGACTTCCACCGAGCGGGAAACACCATATATTTT.

The J gene is TRBJ2-7, the V gene TRBV6-6, with a weak D call TRBD2 (6 bases). Trimming shortened V by 0 bases and J by 6 bases, and 18 bases separated the two germline ends. Per germline, CDR1 MNHNY and CDR2 SVGAGI (reference sequence). This CDR3 has 16 residues. The DNA of the CDR3 is TGTGCCAGCAGTTACTCCGGGCGGGGTGATTCCCCCGAGCAGTACTTC. Protein sequence: CASSYSGRGDSPEQYF.

J is TRBJ1-6 and V is TRBV6-6; tentative D call: TRBD1 (6 bases). Trimming stripped 6 bases from V and 9 bases from J, with 15 bases between. The CDR3 extends over 14 amino acids. Germline values: CDR1 MNHNY, CDR2 SVGAGI (reference sequence). Here the CDR3 DNA reads TGTGCCAGCAGCCAGGGGCAGGGGAGTTCACCCCTCCACTTT. Encoded protein: CASSQGQGSSPLHF.